This T cell receptor (beta chain) was retrieved from a study of blood T cell repertoires in COVID-19. About the research overall: Researchers got acute and convalescent COVID-19 samples from the United States, Italy and Spain. From T cells, B-cell-depleted T cells, or PBMCs came the material, which was cDNA or gDNA.

In germline, CDR1 is MNHNY, CDR2 SVGAGI (reference sequence). This CDR3 is built from 18 residues. V was clipped by 5 bases and J by 5 bases; unmatched bases: 17. Measured with immunoSEQ multiplex PCR; TCRdb has only the in-frame clones, and not every one. The table includes 150,000 to 200,000 clones, about nine tenths detected once. The rearrangement uses TRBV6-6 and TRBJ1-5; 8 nucleotides agree with TRBD1. The sequence derives from a man in his 70s with acute or convalescent COVID-19. The sample was peripheral blood. The CDR3 reads CASSHRLTGEAVDQPQHF. For the CDR3, the DNA is TGTGCCAGCAGTCACAGATTGACAGGGGAGGCGGTAGATCAGCCCCAGCATTTT.